This T cell receptor (beta chain) derives from a study of T-cell memory formation after mild COVID-19. In the case of this clonotype: Its target is not known.

Whole-study results and caveats: Later expanders leaned CD4+, whereas day 15 to 85 contracting clones were balanced CD4/CD8. The pre-infection memory compartment contained some responding clones, suggesting cross-reactive memory joined. Contracting CD4+ clones were located mainly in CM and EM, and CD8+ clones in EMRA.

Constant-segment primers and 5'RACE yielded cDNA libraries for TCR alpha and TCR beta, each carrying sample barcodes and UMIs. In TCRdb, the 5' RACE reads were re-called with MiXCR into one record per CDR3 protein. Among a few hundred thousand distinct CDR3 sequences listed, around a fifth were seen once. CDR1 and CDR2 from the germline V gene are SGHTA and FQGNSA. The V gene end was trimmed by 5 bases and the J gene end by 5 bases; junction bases not matched to a gene: 6. The length of the CDR3 is 16 residues. Sequenced: PBMCs or a T cell subset sorted from them (not recorded which). This chain connects TRBV7-2 to TRBJ2-3, with 14 bases lining up with TRBD2. The sequence derives from a man aged 18 to 29 who had mild COVID-19 (a few samples of this study predate the infection). Cell type and time point are not known. The CDR3 region is CASSPATSGGGDTQYF. CDR3 nucleotides: TGTGCCAGCAGCCCAGCGACTAGCGGGGGGGGAGATACGCAGTATTTT.